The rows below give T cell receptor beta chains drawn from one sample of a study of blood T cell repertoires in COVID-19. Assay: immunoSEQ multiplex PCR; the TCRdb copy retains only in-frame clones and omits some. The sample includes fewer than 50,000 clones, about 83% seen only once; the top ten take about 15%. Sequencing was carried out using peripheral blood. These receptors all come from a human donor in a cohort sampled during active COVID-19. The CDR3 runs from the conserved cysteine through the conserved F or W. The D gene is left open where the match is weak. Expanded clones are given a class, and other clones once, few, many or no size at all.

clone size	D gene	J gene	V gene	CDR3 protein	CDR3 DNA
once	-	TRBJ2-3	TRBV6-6	CASSYPPARADTQYF	TGTGCCAGCAGTTACCCCCCAGCCAGGGCAGATACGCAGTATTTT
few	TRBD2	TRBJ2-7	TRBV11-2	CASSLVRGLLAGVEQYF	TGTGCCAGCAGCTTAGTCCGTGGGTTGCTAGCGGGAGTCGAGCAGTACTTC
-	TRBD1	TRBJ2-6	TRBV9	CASSTPRFEPGGMISGANVLTF	TGTGCCAGCAGCACACCCCGCTTCGAGCCAGGGGGCATGATCTCTGGGGCCAACGTCCTGACTTTC
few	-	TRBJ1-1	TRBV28	CASLHRRGLENTEAFF	TGTGCCAGCCTCCACAGGAGAGGCCTGGAGAACACTGAAGCTTTCTTT
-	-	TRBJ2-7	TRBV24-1	CAIGQPVLFAGDGSYEQYF	TGTGCCATAGGACAACCCGTCCTCTTCGCAGGGGATGGATCCTACGAGCAGTACTTC
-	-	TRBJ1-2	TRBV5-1	CASSLGSGDYGYTF	TGCGCCAGCAGCTTGGGTTCAGGGGACTATGGCTACACCTTC
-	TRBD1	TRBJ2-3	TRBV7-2	CASSRQGTISTDTQYF	TGTGCCAGCAGCAGACAGGGGACCATAAGCACAGATACGCAGTATTTT
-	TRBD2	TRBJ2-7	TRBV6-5	CASRARLAGVYEQYF	TGTGCCAGCAGGGCCAGACTAGCGGGAGTCTACGAGCAGTACTTC
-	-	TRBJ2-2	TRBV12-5	CASGLELVGAGELFF	TGTGCTAGTGGTTTGGAACTAGTTGGGGCCGGGGAGCTGTTTTTT
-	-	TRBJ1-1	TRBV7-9	CASTRDIWIEAFF	TGTGCCAGCACCCGGGACATCTGGATCGAAGCTTTCTTT